Below are 18 T cell receptor beta chains sequenced from a single sample in a study of T cells in Graves' hyperthyroidism and ophthalmopathy. What was amplified from RNA transcripts were TCR beta CDR3 regions. In the first-round RT-PCR of the TCR CDR3, the HTBI primer set was used. TCRdb independently ran MiXCR on the multiplex PCR reads; one entry per CDR3 protein. The sample consists of approximately 430,000 distinct CDR3 sequences, 15% to 19% of them appearing once. The sequenced material came from blood. These receptors were taken from a woman aged 18-35 years with Graves' hyperthyroidism.

This clonotype was seen many times. The gene calls are TRBV7-9 and TRBJ2-3; TRBD2 matches at 11 bases. The trim removed 4 bases at V and 5 bases at J, leaving 8 bases unmatched. The CDR3 runs to 16 residues. Per germline, CDR1 SEHNR and CDR2 FQNEAQ (reference sequence). CDR3 sequence reads: CASSSGTSGEQDTQYF. CDR3 DNA sequence: TGTGCCAGCAGCTCGGGGACTAGCGGCGAACAAGATACGCAGTATTTT.

This clonotype was recorded many times. This sequence joins TRBV29-1 and TRBJ2-7, with 8 positions matching TRBD1. From germline, CDR1 is SQVTM and CDR2 ANQGSEA. V shed 4 bases and J 3 bases; nucleotides not matched to a gene: 8. The CDR3 runs to 14 residues. The CDR3 reads CSVASPGGFYEQYF. In DNA form, the CDR3 reads TGCAGCGTTGCATCACCAGGGGGCTTCTACGAGCAGTACTTC.

This clonotype was counted at least ten times. The chain employs TRBV20-1 and TRBJ2-7; TRBD2 agrees at 7 bases. The germline V gene encodes CDR1 DFQATT and CDR2 SNEGSKA (reference sequence). This CDR3 has 15 residues. J was trimmed by 2 bases and V by 0 bases; bases with no gene match: 7. Here the CDR3 DNA reads TGCAGTGCTAGAGAACTCCTAGCGGAAACCTACGAGCAGTACTTC. Protein sequence: CSARELLAETYEQYF.

This chain joins TRBV6-1 and TRBJ1-5; D gene unclear. The CDR3 spans 12 residues. From germline, CDR1 is MNHNS and CDR2 SASEGT. The V end lost 7 bases, the J end lost 7 bases, and 11 bases lay between the germline ends. Written as DNA, the CDR3 is TGTGCCAGCACTGGTGCGGGCCAGCCCCAGCATTTT. Amino acid sequence: CASTGAGQPQHF.

As regards this clonotype: A much larger clone lies a single base off, so this may be a read error. The gene calls are TRBV2 and TRBJ2-5; 7 bases match TRBD1. There are 14 residues in the CDR3. Germline CDR1 is SNHLY and CDR2 is FYNNEI. The CDR3 spells CASKIPGQQGTQYF. The CDR3 region has the DNA TGTGCCAGCAAGATTCCGGGACAGCAAGGGACCCAGTACTTC.

The gene calls are TRBV4-1 and TRBJ1-6, with 7 bases identical to TRBD1. The CDR3 loop spans 16 amino acids. V was clipped by 5 bases and J by 8 bases; unmatched bases: 12. From germline, CDR1 is MGHRA and CDR2 YSYEKL. Here the CDR3 reads CASSGRTGDFDSPLHF. The CDR3, as DNA: TGCGCCAGCAGCGGACGGACAGGAGACTTTGATTCACCCCTCCACTTT.

In this sample, this clonotype turned up many times. The rearrangement links TRBV12-3 or TRBV12-4 to TRBJ2-7; possibly TRBD1 for D (5 bases). The CDR3 spans 13 residues. V dropped 3 bases and J dropped 1 base, with 7 bases sitting between them. CDR3 sequence: CASSFDSSYEQYF. The CDR3 bases are TGTGCCAGCAGTTTTGACAGTTCCTACGAGCAGTACTTC.

The chain has TRBV6-4 and TRBJ2-2, with 7 bases aligning to TRBD2. V trimming: 0 bases; J trimming: 2 bases; junction bases outside the gene matches: 3. Germline V CDR1 and CDR2: MRHNA, SNTAGT. The CDR3 runs to 16 residues. The chain's CDR3 is CASSDSPSGNTGELFF. In nucleotides, the CDR3 is TGTGCCAGCAGTGACTCTCCTAGCGGAAACACCGGGGAGCTGTTTTTT.

This clonotype was observed a few times. This chain uses TRBV13 with TRBJ2-3; 7 bases match TRBD2. V was pared by 3 bases and J by 3 bases, with 9 bases of the junction left unmatched. The CDR3 runs 16 residues. Germline-derived CDR1 and CDR2 are PRHDT and FYEKMQ (reference sequence). The CDR3 spells CASSFALVGGTDTQYF. CDR3 DNA: TGTGCCAGCAGCTTCGCCCTGGTCGGGGGGACAGATACGCAGTATTTT.

This clonotype showed up many times. V usage is TRBV30 and J usage is TRBJ2-1; 14 bases are shared with TRBD2. The J segment lost 9 bases and the V segment lost 3 bases, leaving 10 bases of the junction unmatched. CDR1 and CDR2 (germline): GTSNPN, SVGIG (reference sequence). CDR3 length: 16 residues. The CDR3, as DNA: TGTGCCTGGAGACTACGACTAGCGGGAGGGGGGGGTGAGCAGTTCTTC. Translation: CAWRLRLAGGGGEQFF.

This clonotype was recorded many times. The chain couples TRBV6-5 to TRBJ1-5, with no clear D. The CDR3 is 16 amino acids. The V end was cut by 0 bases, the J end by 4 bases, with 13 bases between. In germline, CDR1 is MNHEY, CDR2 SVGAGI. The CDR3 loop is CASSYSRAHPNQPQHF. DNA for the CDR3: TGTGCCAGCAGTTACTCGAGAGCTCACCCAAATCAGCCCCAGCATTTT.

The table lists this clonotype with many counts. The CDR3 bases are TGTGCCAGCAGTCTCCCTCGTGGGGTCCTCTATGGCTACACCTTC. The encoded protein is CASSLPRGVLYGYTF. This rearrangement joins TRBV12-3 or TRBV12-4 to TRBJ1-2; unclear D gene. This CDR3 spans 15 amino acids. The V end was cut by 5 bases, the J end by 4 bases, with 17 bases between.

This clonotype occurred many times. The chain joins TRBV7-2 to TRBJ2-5; 7 bases match TRBD2. CDR1 and CDR2 from the germline V gene are SGHTA and FQGNSA. The ends lost 5 bases at V and 4 bases at J; junction bases unmatched: 10. The CDR3 runs to 15 residues. Here the CDR3 reads CASSKLAPPGETQYF. The DNA of the CDR3 is TGTGCCAGCAGCAAACTAGCGCCTCCCGGAGAGACCCAGTACTTC.

This clonotype was counted many times. CDR3 sequence: CASRSKGSSYNSPLHF. The DNA of the CDR3 is TGTGCCAGCAGATCGAAGGGGAGCTCCTATAATTCACCCCTCCACTTT. This chain uses TRBV2 with TRBJ1-6; the D gene is possibly TRBD1 (5 bases). This CDR3 has 16 amino acids. V lost 6 bases and J lost 0, with 12 bases in between. Germline assignment: CDR1 SNHLY and CDR2 FYNNEI.

There are many counts of this clonotype. The V call is TRBV6-1, the J call TRBJ2-3; 9 nucleotides match TRBD2. CDR3 length: 15 residues. J lost 2 bases, V lost 2 bases, and 2 bases had no gene match. Per the germline V gene, CDR1 is MNHNS and CDR2 is SASEGT. CDR3: CASSELAGSTDTQYF. CDR3 DNA: TGTGCCAGCAGTGAACTAGCGGGGTCCACAGATACGCAGTATTTT.

This clonotype occurred many times. The conserved phenylalanine or tryptophan is not found at the CDR3 terminus, so this likely reflects a read error. The chain combines TRBV29-1 with TRBJ1-1; possibly TRBD1 for D (6 bases). Trimming cost V 3 bases and J 2 bases, with 10 bases left between them. CDR1 and CDR2 from the germline V gene are SQVTM and ANQGSEA. This CDR3 region has 13 residues. CDR3 loop: CSVEGTLNTEAFL. The CDR3 coding sequence is TGCAGCGTTGAGGGGACACTAAACACTGAAGCTTTCCTT.

This clonotype was found many times. The chain has TRBV11-2 and TRBJ2-7; TRBD1 is a possible D gene (6 bases). Per the germline V gene, CDR1 is SGHAT and CDR2 is FQNNGV. V shed 0 bases and J shed 3 bases, with 18 bases lying between them. This CDR3 has 17 residues. CDR3 region: CASSLDTGLFLLYEQYF. The CDR3 nucleotides are TGTGCCAGCAGCTTAGATACAGGGTTATTTTTACTCTACGAGCAGTACTTC.

The chain links TRBV6-1 to TRBJ1-2; D unclear. Per germline, CDR1 MNHNS and CDR2 SASEGT. V was pared by 1 base and J by 0 bases, with 6 bases between. CDR3 length: 14 amino acids. The CDR3: CASSEVRPNYGYTF. DNA of the CDR3: TGTGCCAGCAGTGAAGTCCGCCCTAACTATGGCTACACCTTC.